These 11 T cell receptor beta chains were all obtained from the same sample, sequenced in a study of blood T cell repertoires in COVID-19. This table comes from immunoSEQ multiplex PCR, and its TCRdb copy is limited to in-frame clones, with some not included. The sample has 57,000 or so clones, about four fifths seen once. The sequenced sample was peripheral blood. These receptors were taken from a man aged 65 to 79 with active COVID-19.

This chain uses TRBV7-2 with TRBJ2-1, with 10 bases aligning to TRBD1. Germline V gene data show CDR1 as SGHTA and CDR2 as FQGNSA. CDR3 size: 14 residues. The J segment lost 6 bases and the V segment lost 2 bases, leaving 1 base of the junction unmatched. CDR3 sequence: CASSLRTGGNEQFF. The CDR3 DNA reads as TGTGCCAGCAGCTTAAGGACAGGGGGCAATGAGCAGTTCTTC.

This clone was picked up one time. As DNA, the CDR3 is TGCAGTGCTAGTCTGCGGCTAGAAAACATTCAGTACTTC. This translates into CSASLRLENIQYF. The gene calls are TRBV20-1 and TRBJ2-4; D is ambiguous. The germline V and J ends were trimmed by 3 bases and 5 bases, with 11 bases remaining between them. The CDR3 loop spans 13 amino acids. Per the germline V gene, CDR1 is DFQATT and CDR2 is SNEGSKA (reference sequence).

This sequence joins TRBV7-6 and TRBJ1-1; 7 bases align to TRBD1. V was pared by 1 base and J by 4 bases, with 6 bases of the junction left unmatched. The germline gives CDR1 SGHVS, CDR2 FNYEAQ. The CDR3 spans 15 residues. The CDR3 loop is CASSLEAGTVTEAFF. CDR3 DNA sequence: TGTGCCAGCAGCTTAGAGGCAGGGACAGTCACTGAAGCTTTCTTT.

The rearrangement uses TRBV6-4 and TRBJ2-1, with a weak D call TRBD1 (6 bases). V lost 4 bases, J lost 9 bases, and 13 bases lay in between. The CDR3 extends over 13 amino acids. From germline, CDR1 is MRHNA and CDR2 SNTAGT. CDR3 residues: CASSVQGNTEQFF. CDR3 coding DNA: TGTGCCAGCAGTGTCCAGGGGAACACTGAGCAGTTCTTC.

This clone was seen only once. The chain combines TRBV7-2 with TRBJ1-6; 11 bases align to TRBD1. Trimming cost V 5 bases and J 8 bases; bases outside gene matches: 11. The CDR3 consists of 17 residues. Germline V gene data show CDR1 as SGHTA and CDR2 as FQGNSA. CDR3 region: CASSPRRTGGLDSPLHF. Here the CDR3 DNA reads TGTGCCAGCAGCCCCCGCCGGACAGGGGGCTTGGATTCACCCCTCCACTTT.

The chain couples TRBV12-3 or TRBV12-4 to TRBJ1-5; the D is unclear. The CDR3 extends over 13 amino acids. With 3 bases removed from V and 8 bases from J, the gap between germline ends came to 11 bases. CDR3 nucleotide sequence: TGTGCCAGCAGTTTTCGGGGAGAGGAGCCCCAGCATTTT. It yields the protein CASSFRGEEPQHF.

This chain joins TRBV10-3 and TRBJ2-2; D may be TRBD1 (7 bases). The CDR3 has 16 residues. V was clipped by 2 bases and J by 1 base, with 11 bases between them. Germline CDR1 is ENHRY and CDR2 is SYGVKD. The CDR3 loop is CAISERQGLNTGELFF. The CDR3 DNA follows: TGTGCCATCAGTGAGAGACAGGGACTGAACACCGGGGAGCTGTTTTTT.

V and J are TRBV21-1 and TRBJ2-1; TRBD2, the table's D call, was not compared with the DNA. TRBV21-1 is termed a pseudogene. The CDR3 consists of 15 residues. DNA of the CDR3: TGTGCCAGCAGCAAAGGTGGTAGCGGGAGAAATGAGCAGTTCTTC. This encodes CASSKGGSGRNEQFF.

This chain's CDR3 is CASTSLRQVPGYTF. The CDR3 DNA reads as TGTGCCAGTACCTCCCTCAGACAGGTCCCTGGCTACACCTTC. The chain recombines TRBV6-5 with TRBJ1-2; D is perhaps TRBD1 (6 bases). Trimming left V 9 bases short and J 7 bases short, with 21 bases between. Looked up from germline, CDR1 is MNHEY and CDR2 is SVGAGI. This CDR3 is 14 amino acids long.

This chain links TRBV9 with TRBJ2-5, with a weak D call TRBD1 (5 bases). With 0 bases removed from V and 3 bases from J, the gap between germline ends came to 12 bases. Germline V gives CDR1 SGDLS, CDR2 YYNGEE. The CDR3 is 15 amino acids. CDR3 residues: CASSVAGMLEETQYF. The CDR3 nucleotides read TGTGCCAGCAGCGTAGCAGGGATGCTTGAAGAGACCCAGTACTTC.

The rearrangement uses TRBV19 and TRBJ1-1; D unresolved. The CDR3 is made up of 13 amino acids. CDR1 is LNHDA, CDR2 SQIVND, per germline (reference sequence). V gave up 5 bases and J gave up 2 bases, with 9 bases separating them. The CDR3, as DNA: TGTGCCAGTAGTCGGTCCATAAACACTGAAGCTTTCTTT. Amino acids: CASSRSINTEAFF.